One sample yielded the 23 T cell receptor beta chains listed below, sequenced in a study of blood T cell repertoires in COVID-19 (dated by TCRdb to between 2020 and 2021). The library was made by the immunoSEQ multiplex PCR assay. As stored in TCRdb, this immuneACCESS dataset retains in-frame rearrangements with V and J assigned. A fraction of the clones does not appear; measured against another copy, unresolved V genes explain less than half of the discrepancy, and the remainder lacks a known reason. The sample has 140,000 or so clones on record, about nine tenths of them singletons. The ten largest clones add up to 9.5% to 11% of the sample. Sequencing input: peripheral blood. The receptors originated from an elderly woman with acute or convalescent COVID-19.

The rearrangement joins TRBV19 to TRBJ1-5; 7 bases agree with TRBD1. The germline gives CDR1 LNHDA, CDR2 SQIVND (reference sequence). This CDR3 comprises 16 residues. The ends lost 2 bases at V and 1 base at J; junction bases unmatched: 5. The CDR3 coding sequence is TGTGCCAGTAGTATAAGGGGGCAGGGGAGCAATCAGCCCCAGCATTTT. Translated: CASSIRGQGSNQPQHF.

This clone appeared once. The genes are TRBV7-9 and TRBJ1-2; D is unclear. The CDR3 consists of 13 residues. The germline gives CDR1 SEHNR, CDR2 FQNEAQ (reference sequence). V dropped 5 bases and J dropped 4 bases, with 11 bases sitting between them. The CDR3 is CASSILTGYGYTF. DNA of the CDR3: TGTGCCAGCAGCATCCTTACGGGCTATGGCTACACCTTC. Together with reference TRBV7-9 and TRBJ1-2, the CDR3 gives the full variable domain: DTGVSQNPRHKITKRGQNVTFRCDPISEHNRLYWYRQTLGQGPEFLTYFQNEAQLEKSRLLSDRFSAERPKGSFSTLEIQRTEQGDSAMYLCASSILTGYGYTFGSGTRLTVV.

The chain combines TRBV19 with TRBJ1-1, with TRBD1 as a possible D gene (5 bases). The CDR3 sequence is 16 residues long. Germline V gives CDR1 LNHDA, CDR2 SQIVND (reference sequence). V gave up 4 bases and J gave up 0 bases, with 15 bases separating them. The CDR3 is CASSSRGNRMNTEAFF. The DNA of the CDR3 is TGTGCCAGTAGTAGCCGGGGGAATCGGATGAACACTGAAGCTTTCTTT.

The chain uses TRBV5-5 and TRBJ2-3, with D possibly being TRBD2 (7 bases). V was shortened by 0 bases and J by 0 bases, with 11 bases between the two germline ends. Germline V gives CDR1 SGHKS, CDR2 YYEKEE (reference sequence). The CDR3 has 16 residues. Written as DNA, the CDR3 is TGTGCCAGCAGCTTGGGATGGGGGGGCAGCACAGATACGCAGTATTTT. Its translation is CASSLGWGGSTDTQYF.

The rearrangement joins TRBV2 to TRBJ1-2, with D unresolved. Between the trimmed V and J ends, which lost 4 bases and 0 bases, there was a span of 15 bases. This CDR3 region has 16 residues. Germline CDR1 reads SNHLY; CDR2 reads FYNNEI. Here the CDR3 reads CASSVQGRAANYGYTF. CDR3 in DNA: TGTGCCAGCAGTGTCCAAGGGAGGGCCGCTAACTATGGCTACACCTTC.

The V and J genes are TRBV7-9 and TRBJ2-5; 7 bases map to TRBD1. The CDR3 is made up of 15 amino acids. Germline V CDR1 and CDR2: SEHNR, FQNEAQ (reference sequence). The junction had 9 bases not matched to a gene; V was cut back by 4 bases and J by 4 bases. In nucleotides, the CDR3 is TGTGCCAGCAGCTCCACACGGGACAGTGGAGAGACCCAGTACTTC. It codes for CASSSTRDSGETQYF.

The rearrangement uses TRBV7-2 and TRBJ1-1, with 7 bases fitting TRBD1. The length of the CDR3 is 14 residues. Germline lookup yields CDR1 SGHTA and CDR2 FQGNSA. The V and J ends lost 5 bases and 10 bases, in that order; junction bases with no gene match: 13. The CDR3 sequence is CASSPGQISQIAFF. In DNA, the CDR3 is TGTGCCAGCAGCCCGGGACAGATCAGTCAAATAGCTTTCTTT.

The chain recombines TRBV18 with TRBJ2-2; D ambiguous. The germline V gene encodes CDR1 KGHSH and CDR2 LQKENI. This CDR3 contains 16 residues. V was shortened by 1 base and J by 6 bases, with 15 bases between the two germline ends. CDR3 protein: CASSPLASPRSGELFF. The CDR3 nucleotides are TGTGCCAGCTCACCACTAGCCTCCCCTCGGTCCGGGGAGCTGTTTTTT.

This clone was seen just once. V is TRBV15 and J is TRBJ1-2; a possible D gene is TRBD1 (5 bases). There are 14 residues in the CDR3. In germline, CDR1 is LNHNV, CDR2 YYDKDF (reference sequence). V was clipped by 0 bases and J by 5 bases, with 10 bases between them. The CDR3 DNA is TGTGCCACCAGCAGAGATCAGGGTGATTATGGCTACACCTTC. Residues: CATSRDQGDYGYTF.

This chain uses TRBV11-3 with TRBJ2-3; 10 bases match TRBD1. Trimming at V came to 1 base and at J to 5 bases, leaving 6 bases not matched to a gene. This CDR3 region has 16 residues. Germline loops: CDR1 SGHNT, CDR2 YENEEA. The CDR3 nucleotides are TGTGCCAGCAGCTTAGGTGGGACAGGGGTGATAGATACGCAGTATTTT. It encodes CASSLGGTGVIDTQYF.

The genes are TRBV19 and TRBJ1-6; no firm D call. Trimming stripped 3 bases from V and 10 bases from J, with 16 bases between. From germline, CDR1 is LNHDA and CDR2 SQIVND (reference sequence). The CDR3 is made up of 15 amino acids. CDR3 coding DNA: TGTGCCAGTAGTATCACGGCAGGCTCGGGATCACCCCTCCACTTT. Translation: CASSITAGSGSPLHF.

The chain carries TRBV15 and TRBJ2-2, with D perhaps TRBD2 (5 bases). CDR3 length equals 15 residues. Trimming removed 1 base at V and 4 bases at J, with 10 bases between. The V gene's germline CDR1 is LNHNV and CDR2 YYDKDF (reference sequence). CDR3 region: CATSRGGGGTGELFF. In DNA, the CDR3 is TGTGCCACCAGCAGAGGTGGAGGTGGCACCGGGGAGCTGTTTTTT.

The chain combines TRBV27 with TRBJ2-3; D is uncertain. The germline gives CDR1 MNHEY, CDR2 SMNVEV (reference sequence). This CDR3 region has 14 residues. The V end lost 5 bases, the J end lost 4 bases, and 13 bases lay between the germline ends. The CDR3, as DNA: TGTGCCAGCAGTCGTTCAGATAAAGCAGATACGCAGTATTTT. Protein product: CASSRSDKADTQYF.

Concerning this clone itself: The junction departs from the called germline gene at one end, perhaps through a read error. The V and J genes are TRBV10-1 and TRBJ2-7; 7 nucleotides line up with TRBD2. CDR3 size: 13 residues. Germline values: CDR1 WNHNN, CDR2 SYGVQD (reference sequence). The CDR3 coding sequence is TGCGCCAGCAGTGAATCAGGGACTAATACCCAGCACTTC. As protein: CASSESGTNTQHF.

The V gene is TRBV2, the J gene TRBJ1-2, with 8 bases that match TRBD1. Germline V gene sequence: CDR1 SNHLY, CDR2 FYNNEI. V was clipped by 4 bases and J by 1 base; unmatched bases: 8. The CDR3 contains 16 residues. CDR3 amino acids: CASSAQGQGNNYGYTF. The DNA of the CDR3 is TGTGCCAGCAGTGCCCAAGGACAGGGAAATAACTATGGCTACACCTTC.

J is TRBJ1-1 and V is TRBV6-5; no clear D gene. Germline values: CDR1 MNHEY, CDR2 SVGAGI. Trimming shortened V by 4 bases and J by 2 bases, and 11 bases separated the two germline ends. The CDR3 runs 14 residues. CDR3 residues: CASSWGGRNTEAFF. CDR3 DNA sequence: TGTGCCAGCAGTTGGGGAGGGCGTAACACTGAAGCTTTCTTT.

This chain uses TRBV2 with TRBJ1-2; D may be TRBD1 (6 bases). The germline CDR1 and CDR2 sequences are SNHLY and FYNNEI. V lost 5 bases, J lost 5 bases, and 15 bases lay in between. CDR3 size: 14 residues. Written as DNA, the CDR3 is TGTGCCAGCAGTCCCGGGGGGGCAGTATATGGCTACACCTTC. Encoded protein: CASSPGGAVYGYTF.

The V and J genes are TRBV4-1 and TRBJ2-1, with a possible D match to TRBD2 (6 bases). The CDR3 sequence is 18 residues long. Germline loops: CDR1 MGHRA, CDR2 YSYEKL. Trimming cost V 4 bases and J 9 bases, with 28 bases left between them. The DNA for the CDR3 is TGCGCCAGCAGCCCGAGATACACGGCCAGCGGGCCCTATAGTGAGCAGTTCTTC. This encodes CASSPRYTASGPYSEQFF.

J is TRBJ1-1 and V is TRBV10-3; the D gene is possibly TRBD1 (6 bases). V lost 0 bases and J 11 bases, leaving 13 bases between the germline ends. This CDR3 contains 13 residues. Germline V CDR1 and CDR2: ENHRY, SYGVKD. CDR3 protein: CAISESGGQEAFF. The CDR3 nucleotides read TGTGCCATCAGTGAGTCGGGGGGGCAGGAGGCTTTCTTT.

The CDR3 DNA sequence: TGCGCCAGCAGCCAAGTGGGGCTAGGAGGGAGGACTAATGAAAAACTGTTTTTT. This sequence encodes CASSQVGLGGRTNEKLFF. The chain combines TRBV4-1 with TRBJ1-4; D possibly corresponds to TRBD1 (5 bases). Trimming stripped 1 base from V and 2 bases from J, with 17 bases between. The CDR3 contains 18 residues. Germline assignment: CDR1 MGHRA and CDR2 YSYEKL.

This chain joins TRBV30 and TRBJ2-7; D call uncertain. Trimming pared 0 bases from V and 6 bases from J, leaving 9 bases between. Germline CDR1 reads GTSNPN; CDR2 reads SVGIG (reference sequence). The length of the CDR3 is 12 residues. This chain's CDR3 is CAWSVGSPEQYF. CDR3 sequence (DNA): TGTGCCTGGAGTGTTGGTAGTCCCGAGCAGTACTTC.

The V and J genes are TRBV5-1 and TRBJ2-1; 10 bases align to TRBD2. This CDR3 region has 15 residues. With 4 bases clipped from V and 7 bases from J, the junction kept 8 bases outside the gene matches. The germline gives CDR1 SGHRS, CDR2 YFSETQ. CDR3 in DNA: TGCGCCAGCAGCGCCCTAGCGGGGGCCTGGAATGAGCAGTTCTTC. This encodes CASSALAGAWNEQFF.

The chain carries TRBV6-2 or TRBV6-3 and TRBJ2-3, with TRBD2 matching 8 bases. This CDR3 contains 17 residues. V shed 2 bases, J shed 5 bases, and the junction held 12 bases outside the gene matches. Germline CDR1 and CDR2: MNHEY and SVGEGT. CDR3 in DNA: TGTGCCAGCAGTTACAGTCCGCGGGGGGACCTAGAAGATACGCAGTATTTT. Amino acids: CASSYSPRGDLEDTQYF.